The source of this TCR beta chain is a study of blood T cell repertoires in COVID-19 (dated by TCRdb to 2018 to 2021). As for the study more broadly: Samples from collaborators originated in the United States, Italy and Spain and spanned both the acute and convalescent phases of COVID-19. Nearly every sample came with metadata listing a de-identified subject ID, COVID-19 status, age in years and sex. The material from the prospective study consisted of cDNA or gDNA derived from T cells, B-cell-depleted T cells, or PBMCs. HLA class I and class II types, where available, came from metadata supplied by the sample provider rather than from assay-based typing. A freely available public database, intended as a resource for researchers studying the immune response to SARS-CoV-2, is where the repertoires were released. Deeply sampled blood TCRbeta repertoires from subjects exposed to, actively infected with, or recovered from COVID-19 were included in the dataset. The samples were drawn from the first 160 participants of the ongoing ImmuneRACE study and from 950 to 1,500 subjects provided by 6 global collaborators. What the work shows at the level of the full study, not this receptor alone: Clinical and demographic metadata were provided uncurated, with the amount varying by source and participant.

A note on this clone: It lacks a known antigen. The sample holds no much larger clone one base away, and base qualities are not on file.

TCRbeta CDR3 regions were amplified from genomic DNA using the immunoSEQ Assay, a bias-controlled multiplex PCR. From the authors' description of their analysis: Nucleated cell counts per sample were estimated from amplification of reference gene primers within the assay. To quantify the absolute abundance of each unique TCRbeta CDR3 rearrangement, sequence reads were collapsed and filtered. Productive Simpson clonality was computed per sample as the square root of Simpson's diversity index over productive rearrangements. This immuneACCESS table, as held by TCRdb, lists in-frame sequences with V and J called but not all clones. Of the missing ones, under half trace to an unresolved V gene in checked studies; the others have no known cause. The V and J calls and clone size are taken from that table; D and trimming were inferred from the DNA. The table for this sample lists approximately 160,000 clones; approximately 87% of them were counted only once. The biggest ten clones account for 4% of the sample.

Each collaborating institution followed its own protocols to collect whole blood in K2EDTA tubes. For TCRbeta analysis, collaborator samples were shipped as frozen whole blood, as isolated PBMCs, or as DNA extracted from either sample type. Reading the germline V gene gives CDR1 MNHEY and CDR2 SVGAGI. V loses 7 bases at its end and J loses 6 bases; junction bases beyond the gene matches: 15. Spanning cysteine to phenylalanine, the CDR3 consists of 15 amino acids. The read is trimmed to its CDR3 DNA, 45 bases read in frame from base 1. The source is a woman aged 65 to 85 with acute or convalescent COVID-19. The rearranged segments are TRBV6-5 and TRBJ2-7; TRBD2 lines up with 7 middle nucleotides. The source material was peripheral blood. The CDR3 sequence is CASIPRYWEGTEQYF. At the DNA level, the sequence is TGTGCCAGCATCCCCCGTTATTGGGAGGGGACCGAGCAGTACTTC.